Below, 18 T cell receptor beta chains from the same sample are listed, as sequenced in a study of blood T cells in healthy people across ages. Then a second PCR, running roughly 7 to 11 cycles, was carried out with a sample-barcoded 5' primer and a J-beta primer mix. Via MiXCR, TCRdb re-called the 5' RACE reads, giving one row per CDR3 protein. Found here are 1.5 million to 2 million distinct CDR3 sequences, approximately 28% of them singletons; the top ten hold about 7.7%. Sequenced sample: blood. These receptors all come from a woman under 40 in good health.

This clonotype came up many times. The chain employs TRBV4-2 and TRBJ2-7; TRBD2 matches 14 bases. V lost 8 bases to trimming and J lost 6 bases; unmatched junction nucleotides: 12. The CDR3 is 16 residues long. Germline V gene sequence: CDR1 LGHNA, CDR2 YNFKEQ. DNA for the CDR3: TGTGCCAGCGTGCCAGGAGGGACTAGCGGGAGTTCCGAGCAGTACTTC. This sequence encodes CASVPGGTSGSSEQYF.

The J gene is TRBJ2-3, the V gene TRBV30, with 8 positions matching TRBD2. Germline CDR1 and CDR2: GTSNPN and SVGIG (reference sequence). The CDR3 is 14 residues long. J lost 4 bases, V lost 2 bases, and 5 bases had no gene match. This CDR3 is CAWSRTSGADTQYF. For the CDR3, the DNA is TGTGCCTGGAGTCGTACTAGCGGAGCAGATACGCAGTATTTT.

V is TRBV7-9 and J is TRBJ2-1; possible D gene TRBD2, 6 bases. V lost 5 bases and J 8 bases, leaving 19 bases between the germline ends. The germline V gene has CDR1 SEHNR and CDR2 FQNEAQ (reference sequence). This CDR3 is built from 15 residues. The CDR3 sequence: CASSVWRAGSDEQFF. CDR3 bases: TGTGCCAGCAGCGTCTGGAGGGCCGGTAGCGATGAGCAGTTCTTC.

The chain employs TRBV20-1 and TRBJ2-1; D assignment may be TRBD1 or TRBD2 (5 bases each). The CDR3 length is 16 residues. V was pared by 0 bases and J by 0 bases, with 12 bases between. CDR1 and CDR2 (germline): DFQATT, SNEGSKA (reference sequence). This CDR3 is CSARDVGTSSYNEQFF. CDR3 bases: TGCAGTGCTAGAGACGTAGGGACGAGCTCCTACAATGAGCAGTTCTTC.

Details on this clonotype: A much larger clone sits a single nucleotide away, making a read error possible. The V call is TRBV5-1, the J call TRBJ2-1, with 9 bases that match TRBD1. The germline V gene encodes CDR1 SGHRS and CDR2 YFSETQ. The CDR3 is 15 residues long. CDR3 loop: CASSGGQGSYNDQFF. CDR3 nucleotides: TGCGCCAGCAGCGGGGGACAGGGCTCCTACAATGATCAGTTCTTC.

This clonotype occurred many times. CDR3 coding DNA: TGCAGTGCTACCCCTATGAACCCGACAGGGCGCTACGAGCAGTACTTC. Its protein is CSATPMNPTGRYEQYF. This sequence joins TRBV20-1 and TRBJ2-7, with 7 bases lining up with TRBD1. V dropped 4 bases and J dropped 3; count of bases not matched to a gene: 15. The CDR3 is 16 residues long. CDR1 is DFQATT, CDR2 SNEGSKA, per germline (reference sequence).

This chain joins TRBV12-3 or TRBV12-4 and TRBJ2-7, with a tentative D call TRBD1 (7 bases). CDR3 length: 14 amino acids. Trimming left V 6 bases short and J 2 bases short, with 14 bases between. As DNA, the CDR3 is TGTGCCAGCAGCCCGGACAGGACTACCTACGAGCAGTACTTC. This sequence encodes CASSPDRTTYEQYF.

This clonotype has more than one count but fewer than ten. The chain joins TRBV29-1 to TRBJ2-3; no clear D gene. Trimming removed 2 bases from V and 3 bases from J, with 9 bases in between. Germline lookup yields CDR1 SQVTM and CDR2 ANQGSEA. This CDR3 has 13 amino acids. The CDR3 region is CSVERVGTDTQYF. The CDR3 DNA is TGCAGCGTTGAAAGGGTGGGGACAGATACGCAGTATTTT.

The chain links TRBV6-2 or TRBV6-3 to TRBJ2-3; D unclear. The CDR3 is 12 residues long. Trimming stripped 5 bases from V and 2 bases from J, with 5 bases between. Germline V gene data show CDR1 as MNHEY and CDR2 as SVGEGT. The CDR3 nucleotides read TGTGCCAGCAGTAAGGACACAGATACGCAGTATTTT. Translation gives CASSKDTDTQYF.

Worth noting for this clonotype: This may stem from a read error, because a much larger clone lies one nucleotide away. The rearrangement links TRBV13 to TRBJ2-5; TRBD2 matches at 12 bases. V was clipped by 1 base and J by 11 bases; unmatched bases: 8. The CDR3 contains 15 residues. CDR1 PRHDT and CDR2 FYEKMQ come from the germline V gene (reference sequence). CDR3 sequence (DNA): TGTGCCAGCAGCTTAGCTAGCGGGGGGGGTCATGAGCAGTACTTC. Protein product: CASSLASGGGHEQYF.

This clonotype has a handful of counts. The genes are TRBV28 and TRBJ1-1; D is unresolved. The V end lost 5 bases, the J end lost 3 bases, and 16 bases lay between the germline ends. Germline V gene lookup returns CDR1 MDHEN and CDR2 SYDVKM. The CDR3 extends over 15 amino acids. The CDR3 coding sequence is TGTGCCAGCAGTGGCTGGGTTGGTCGGGACACTGAAGCTTTCTTT. It encodes CASSGWVGRDTEAFF.

This clonotype was recorded a few times. For the CDR3, the DNA is TGTGCCAGTAGCCCTAGGATAGATACGCAGTATTTT. Translation gives CASSPRIDTQYF. This chain links TRBV19 with TRBJ2-3; D ambiguous. Germline V gene sequence: CDR1 LNHDA, CDR2 SQIVND (reference sequence). CDR3 length equals 12 residues. The V end lost 6 bases, the J end lost 5 bases, and 9 bases lay between the germline ends.

As for this clonotype: This may be a read error: a much more frequent sequence differs by one nucleotide. The chain links TRBV7-2 to TRBJ2-1; TRBD2 is a possible D gene (6 bases). CDR1 SGHTA and CDR2 FQGNSA come from the germline V gene. The CDR3 totals 12 residues. The DNA for the CDR3 is TGTGCCGGCAGCTTAGGAGGGGCGGCAGCGTTCTTC. Translated, it gives CAGSLGGAAAFF. Full variable domain (outside the CDR3, taken from reference TRBV7-2 and TRBJ2-1): GAGVSQSPSNKVTEKGKDVELRCDPISGHTALYWYRQSLGQGLEFLIYFQGNSAPDKSGLPSDRFSAERTGGSVSTLTIQRTQQEDSAVYLCAGSLGGAAAFFGPGTRLTVL.

This chain uses TRBV5-1 with TRBJ1-6, with unresolved D. The germline V gene encodes CDR1 SGHRS and CDR2 YFSETQ. Trimming cost V 4 bases and J 8 bases, with 10 bases left between them. The CDR3 has 13 residues. The DNA for the CDR3 is TGCGCCAGCAGCGGAAAGGCCGATTCACCCCTCCACTTT. Translated: CASSGKADSPLHF.

This chain uses TRBV3-1 with TRBJ1-2, with unresolved D. Trimming removed 0 bases from V and 6 bases from J, with 14 bases in between. CDR1 and CDR2 from the germline V gene are LGHDT and YNNKEL (reference sequence). This CDR3 has 15 amino acids. The CDR3 spells CASSQEADLRDGYTF. As DNA, the CDR3 is TGTGCCAGCAGCCAAGAGGCCGATCTAAGGGATGGCTACACCTTC.

Note on this clonotype: One end of the junction varies from germline; a read error may be responsible. This chain joins TRBV7-2 and TRBJ1-2, with no clear D. The CDR3 loop spans 15 amino acids. Germline values: CDR1 SGHTA, CDR2 FQGNSA. CDR3 DNA sequence: TGTGCCGGCAGCTTAGCCGGGCAGCCTAACTGTGGCTACACCTTC. It codes for CAGSLAGQPNCGYTF.

With respect to this clonotype: At one end the junction does not follow the germline gene, possibly because of a read error. The chain has TRBV9 and TRBJ1-1, with D uncertain. CDR1 SGDLS and CDR2 YYNGEE come from the germline V gene. The CDR3 is 14 amino acids. Written as DNA, the CDR3 is TGTGCCAGCAGCGTAGCTGAACGGGTCACTAAAGCTTTCTTT. Protein sequence: CASSVAERVTKAFF.

This chain links TRBV20-1 with TRBJ1-4; a weak D match, TRBD1 (6 bases). The CDR3 is 12 amino acids. Germline CDR1 reads DFQATT; CDR2 reads SNEGSKA (reference sequence). Between the trimmed V and J ends, which lost 6 bases and 7 bases, there was a span of 12 bases. This CDR3 reads CSASDRSEKLFF. CDR3 coding DNA: TGCAGTGCGAGCGACAGGAGTGAAAAACTGTTTTTT.